This passage covers 5 T cell receptor beta chains from one sample sequenced in a study of blood T cells in healthy people across ages. Through a sample-barcoded 5' primer and a J-beta primer mix, a second PCR was run for roughly 7 to 12 cycles. TCRdb re-called the 5' RACE reads through MiXCR, storing one row per CDR3 protein. The table has 750,000 to 950,000 distinct CDR3 sequences, approximately 32% seen once; the top ten hold roughly 10%. Separately, the same data were catalogued under a study of T cells of mothers and their children.

Material for sequencing was blood. Receptor source: a middle-aged woman in good health.

This clonotype was counted only a few times. This rearrangement joins TRBV7-2 to TRBJ2-5, with 7 nucleotides matching TRBD1. After removal of 4 bases from V and 11 bases from J, the junction contained 13 bases not matched to a gene. CDR1 SGHTA and CDR2 FQGNSA come from the germline V gene. CDR3 size: 14 residues. The CDR3 DNA is TGTGCCAGCAGCTCGAACGGACCAGGGGGAGAGCAGTACTTC. Amino acids: CASSSNGPGGEQYF. The full variable domain, rest sourced from reference TRBV7-2 and TRBJ2-5, is GAGVSQSPSNKVTEKGKDVELRCDPISGHTALYWYRQSLGQGLEFLIYFQGNSAPDKSGLPSDRFSAERTGGSVSTLTIQRTQQEDSAVYLCASSSNGPGGEQYFGPGTRLLVL.

This clonotype was recorded at least ten times. The genes are TRBV10-3 and TRBJ2-7, with D perhaps matching TRBD1 or TRBD2 (5 bases each). Germline V lookup: CDR1 ENHRY, CDR2 SYGVKD. V was cut by 6 bases and J by 7 bases, with 16 bases left in between. CDR3 length: 13 residues. CDR3 residues: CAISPGPAIEQYF. The CDR3 DNA is TGTGCCATCAGCCCGGGACCAGCGATAGAGCAGTACTTC.

This clonotype was seen at least ten times. The rearrangement links TRBV25-1 to TRBJ2-7, with D hard to call. The CDR3 has 11 residues. The germline V gene encodes CDR1 MGHDK and CDR2 SYGVNS. V lost 5 bases and J 6 bases, leaving 8 bases between the germline ends. In nucleotides, the CDR3 is TGTGCCAGCAGTAAAGTGGCCGAGCAGTACTTC. Its translation is CASSKVAEQYF.

The CDR3 is CASSWNDEQFF. CDR3 bases: TGTGCCAGCAGTTGGAACGATGAGCAGTTCTTC. This chain connects TRBV6-5 to TRBJ2-1; D unresolved. CDR3 length equals 11 residues. Germline V gene sequence: CDR1 MNHEY, CDR2 SVGAGI. V was clipped by 4 bases and J by 8 bases, with 6 bases between them.

This clonotype has only a few counts. This sequence joins TRBV4-2 and TRBJ1-1; D call uncertain. Trimming removed 0 bases at V and 0 bases at J, with 8 bases between. CDR3 size: 15 residues. The germline V gene has CDR1 LGHNA and CDR2 YNFKEQ. CDR3 in DNA: TGTGCCAGCAGCCAAGATTGGTTACTGAACACTGAAGCTTTCTTT. Translation: CASSQDWLLNTEAFF.